The rows below give T cell receptor beta chains drawn from one sample of a study of T cells in Graves' hyperthyroidism and ophthalmopathy. Using its own MiXCR run on the multiplex PCR reads, TCRdb lists one record per CDR3 protein. The data contain around 430,000 distinct CDR3 sequences, more than 12% of them singletons. Sequenced input: blood. The receptors derive from a woman aged 25 to 39 with Graves' hyperthyroidism. The CDR3 runs from the conserved cysteine through the conserved F or W.

v_gene	j_gene	CDR3aa
TRBV20-1	TRBJ2-7	CSARELRQSLSYEQYF
TRBV11-2	TRBJ2-1	CASEGETEIDEQFF
TRBV5-1	TRBJ1-5	CASSPTDSSNQPQHF
TRBV10-3	TRBJ2-5	CAISERLEETQYF
TRBV28	TRBJ2-5	CASSRPTHMDRDETQYF
TRBV5-1	TRBJ1-6	CASTIGAGAGSPLHF
TRBV7-9	TRBJ2-2	CASSLQETGELFF
TRBV3-1	TRBJ1-3	CASSQADTIYF
TRBV12-3/TRBV12-4	TRBJ2-1	CASSLLGGPYNEQFF
TRBV18	TRBJ1-2	CASSSTGAPNYGYTF
TRBV6-2/TRBV6-3	TRBJ2-7	CASGSSGGSYEQYF
TRBV5-1	TRBJ2-7	CASSLGGTSASYEQYF
TRBV11-2	TRBJ2-1	CASSLETSGSGNEQFF
TRBV7-9	TRBJ1-1	CASSLGVLRGTEAFF
TRBV7-9	TRBJ2-1	CASSDRQGGYNEQFF
TRBV24-1	TRBJ1-4	CATSDSQGNEKLFF
TRBV12-3/TRBV12-4	TRBJ2-3	CASSWSADTQYF
TRBV5-6	TRBJ2-3	CASSLGQTTDTQYF
TRBV20-1	TRBJ1-6	CSARPYSGLNSPLHF
TRBV5-6	TRBJ2-5	CASSFRSSFQETQYF
TRBV10-3	TRBJ1-5	CAITQGDNQPQHF
TRBV28	TRBJ2-7	CASSLTSGLPYEQYF
TRBV19	TRBJ1-1	CASRNFDRANTEAFF
TRBV7-9	TRBJ1-5	CASSLDRAQPQHF
TRBV3-1	TRBJ2-1	CASSQEAVSSYNEQFF
TRBV20-1	TRBJ2-5	CSARALAGGPGETQYF
TRBV18	TRBJ1-5	CASSSKGQDNQPQHF
TRBV10-3	TRBJ2-7	CAISDPTSGAVQHF
TRBV14	TRBJ2-2	CASSRRSAGATGELFF
TRBV5-1	TRBJ2-7	CASSLIAGGPGEQYF
TRBV19	TRBJ2-7	CASKFRVHSSYEQYF
TRBV12-3/TRBV12-4	TRBJ1-5	CASSFGQTLSNQPQHF
TRBV29-1	TRBJ1-3	CSATTGLSGNTIYF
TRBV7-3	TRBJ2-1	CASSLHGRAERSYNEQFF
TRBV5-1	TRBJ1-1	CASVDGPNTEAFF
TRBV20-1	TRBJ1-1	CSALPREGHGNTEAFF
TRBV10-3	TRBJ2-7	CAISEGQGRYEQYF
TRBV28	TRBJ1-5	CASSFQVLRNQPQHF
TRBV28	TRBJ1-3	CASSLRDRGIVSGNTIYF
TRBV12-3/TRBV12-4	TRBJ1-1	CASSLVQKGTEAFF
TRBV10-2	TRBJ2-2	CATTIPAYTSGMGTGELFF
TRBV2	TRBJ2-5	CASRSGGAIGETQYF
TRBV20-1	TRBJ2-2	CSAPLDTGELFF
TRBV6-4	TRBJ1-1	CASSDWRHRWFTEAFF
TRBV12-3/TRBV12-4	TRBJ2-3	CASGWEDTQYF
TRBV2	TRBJ2-1	CASIGLAGGPDEQFF
TRBV5-1	TRBJ2-6	CASSQTGLPGANVLTF
TRBV6-1	TRBJ1-6	CASSEAVSLHF
TRBV27	TRBJ2-5	CASSTRDRGNQETQYF
TRBV27	TRBJ1-3	CASSLSAVPSGNTIYF
TRBV28	TRBJ1-2	CASKRAGDANYGYTF
TRBV28	TRBJ2-6	CASKGQFYSSGANVLTF